Below are 2 T cell receptor beta chains sequenced from a single sample in a study of cytomegalovirus exposure and HLA in healthy donors. Method: immunoSEQ multiplex PCR; TCRdb's copy keeps in-frame clones and lacks some. The top ten clones hold roughly 0.6% of a sample with 60,000 to 90,000 clones, around 95% of them seen once. Sequenced: PBMCs. The receptors here all came from a woman in her late teens or twenties in good health and CMV-seronegative.

V is TRBV4-1 and J is TRBJ2-1, with a possible D match to TRBD2 (5 bases). V lost 4 bases to trimming and J lost 6 bases, with 16 bases between them. Germline CDR1 and CDR2: MGHRA and YSYEKL. This CDR3 is 15 amino acids long. This chain's CDR3 is CASSPQGSYGNEQFF. Written as DNA, the CDR3 is TGCGCCAGCAGCCCTCAAGGGAGTTACGGCAATGAGCAGTTCTTC.

The J gene is TRBJ2-7, the V gene TRBV30; D not resolved. The germline gives CDR1 GTSNPN, CDR2 SVGIG (reference sequence). Trimming took 0 bases from V and 1 from J, leaving 7 bases between them. The CDR3 has 13 amino acids. CDR3 nucleotides: TGTGCCTGGAGTGTAGACTCTTCCTACGAGCAGTACTTC. Translation gives CAWSVDSSYEQYF.